Sequencing of this T cell receptor (beta chain) was carried out in a study of cytomegalovirus exposure and HLA in healthy donors. Among the donors, all were healthy bone marrow donors. 13 Jbeta primers and 60 Vbeta primers were used for the PCR. Some clones are missing from TCRdb's copy, which holds only in-frame ones; the method was immunoSEQ multiplex PCR. The data show about 190,000 clones, with over 80% seen just once and 1% to 1.5% held by the top ten. Germline CDR1 SGHKS, CDR2 YYEKEE (reference sequence). The V and J ends lost 4 bases and 14 bases respectively, with 15 bases between them. The CDR3 totals 11 residues. General study results and limits: As a later analysis showed, a missense DCLRE1C variant was linked to trimming of TCR beta V- and J-genes. A later analysis reportedly found fewer N-insertions in an Asian-associated ancestry cluster than the roughly 670-donor mean. Roughly uniform sequencing depth across donors was assumed, possibly incorrectly.

A word on this clone: Its antigen is as yet unknown.

This receptor was obtained from a man aged 30 to 39 in good health and CMV-seronegative. The V call is TRBV5-5, the J call TRBJ1-2; the D is unclear. Material for sequencing was PBMCs. CDR3 sequence: CASSHQVAQTF. CDR3 coding DNA: TGTGCCAGCAGCCATCAGGTCGCCCAAACCTTC.